These T cell receptor beta chains were read from a single sample in a study of T cells in Graves' hyperthyroidism and ophthalmopathy. TCRdb re-analysed the multiplex PCR reads in MiXCR, keeping a single row per CDR3 protein. In the table there are 540,000 or so distinct CDR3 sequences, approximately 14% of which are singletons. The sequenced sample consisted of blood. The receptors were sampled from a woman in her 30s with Graves' hyperthyroidism. CDR3s leave out the opening cysteine and the closing phenylalanine or tryptophan. Fields, in order: V gene, J gene, CDR3 protein.

TRBV7-2,TRBJ2-7,ASSLATPSEQY
TRBV20-1,TRBJ2-3,SARVPSGSTDTQY
TRBV10-3,TRBJ1-5,ASSEGTRETKPQH
TRBV11-3,TRBJ2-2,ASSLSLTGGTGELF
TRBV13,TRBJ2-1,ASSPPGRSSYNEQF
TRBV6-1,TRBJ1-2,ASSRFQGAGGYT
TRBV10-2,TRBJ1-2,ASSTEQGRNGYT
TRBV20-1,TRBJ2-7,SARETGRYYEQY
TRBV5-1,TRBJ2-1,ASKGASVNEQF
TRBV6-1,TRBJ2-3,ASSPLRGSTDTQY
TRBV6-2/TRBV6-3,TRBJ1-1,ASSRDSRDYAEAF
TRBV7-9,TRBJ2-1,ASSESLAADNEQF
TRBV30,TRBJ2-1,AWRLKGTSGGYNEQF
TRBV6-1,TRBJ2-3,ASRESYTQY
TRBV20-1,TRBJ2-5,SARVGVLETQY
TRBV6-5,TRBJ2-1,ASSYTDLTNEQF
TRBV7-9,TRBJ1-6,ASSLRVSGSPLH
TRBV10-3,TRBJ2-4,AISDGTTKNIQY
TRBV12-3/TRBV12-4,TRBJ1-3,ASSGTGGGNTIY
TRBV18,TRBJ2-1,ASSPGELYNEQF
TRBV4-1,TRBJ1-6,ASSQGTEISHSPLH
TRBV2,TRBJ1-5,ASTGDRNQPQH
TRBV20-1,TRBJ1-5,SAIQTGQYNQPQH
TRBV5-1,TRBJ2-7,ASSLELAPYEQY
TRBV12-3/TRBV12-4,TRBJ2-1,ASAPPTGLHNEQF
TRBV19,TRBJ2-3,ASSAGGLLDTQY
TRBV4-3,TRBJ2-3,ASSQDVYQGSGFTDTQY
TRBV20-1,TRBJ2-1,SARSGNVREQF
TRBV6-1,TRBJ2-7,ASSDWTVNYEQY
TRBV28,TRBJ2-7,ASCDLGRGGGANYEQY
TRBV9,TRBJ2-7,ASSAGGGRSYYEQY
TRBV6-1,TRBJ2-1,ASSEGTALQF
TRBV12-3/TRBV12-4,TRBJ2-2,ASIKAGSANTGELF
TRBV20-1,TRBJ2-3,SARTVADTQY
TRBV2,TRBJ2-2,ASFTASGELF
TRBV20-1,TRBJ2-3,SAPGLAGVGDTQY
TRBV19,TRBJ1-2,ASRDTGVRDGYT
TRBV6-5,TRBJ2-2,ASSYSLKSFDVAGELF
TRBV4-1,TRBJ2-7,ASSQAGARREQY
TRBV7-9,TRBJ2-1,ASSGTLRGSEVYNEQF
TRBV7-9,TRBJ1-2,ASSLDGQNYGYT
TRBV9,TRBJ2-2,ASSSRTVGAGELF
TRBV27,TRBJ2-7,ASSPQGPGSGSSYEQY
TRBV28,TRBJ1-5,ASSFAGNNQPQH
TRBV30,TRBJ1-2,AWRTGQNYGYT
TRBV29-1,TRBJ1-1,SVDRDYAEAF
TRBV20-1,TRBJ1-3,SARGQNAGNTIY
TRBV6-1,TRBJ1-1,ASSVVDREGGAF
TRBV30,TRBJ2-7,AWTTGDSYEQY
TRBV2,TRBJ2-3,ASSASWGGSTPDTQY
TRBV30,TRBJ1-2,AWKVAADRPYT
TRBV2,TRBJ1-1,ASNKGPGRSTEAF